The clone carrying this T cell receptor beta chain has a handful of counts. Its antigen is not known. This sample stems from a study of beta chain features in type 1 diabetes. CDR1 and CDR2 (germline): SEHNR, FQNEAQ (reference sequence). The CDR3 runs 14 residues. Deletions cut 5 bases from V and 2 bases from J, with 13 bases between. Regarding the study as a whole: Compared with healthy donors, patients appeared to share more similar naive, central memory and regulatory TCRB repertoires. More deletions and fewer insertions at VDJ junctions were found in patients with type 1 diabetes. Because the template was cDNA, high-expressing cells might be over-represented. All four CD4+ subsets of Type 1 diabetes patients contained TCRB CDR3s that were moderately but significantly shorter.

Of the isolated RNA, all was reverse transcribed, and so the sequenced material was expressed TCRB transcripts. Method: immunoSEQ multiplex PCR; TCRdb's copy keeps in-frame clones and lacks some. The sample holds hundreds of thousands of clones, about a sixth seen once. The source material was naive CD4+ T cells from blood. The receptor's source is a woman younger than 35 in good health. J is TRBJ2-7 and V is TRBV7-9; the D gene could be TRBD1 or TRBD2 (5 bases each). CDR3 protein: CASSQQVGAYEQYF. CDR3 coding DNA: TGTGCCAGCAGCCAACAAGTGGGGGCCTACGAGCAGTACTTC.